These 2 T cell receptor beta chains were sequenced from one sample in a study of T cells in Graves' hyperthyroidism and ophthalmopathy. Amplification yielded TCR beta CDR3 regions, with RNA transcripts as the source. With the HTBI primer set, the TCR CDR3 went through a first round of RT-PCR. One entry per CDR3 protein results from TCRdb running MiXCR on the multiplex PCR reads. The table lists around 260,000 distinct CDR3 sequences, less than 30% of them singletons. The sample comprised blood. All receptors come from a middle-aged man with Graves' hyperthyroidism that later progressed to Graves' ophthalmopathy.

The rearrangement uses TRBV6-1 and TRBJ2-7, with D possibly matching TRBD1 (6 bases). This CDR3 contains 12 residues. CDR1 is MNHNS, CDR2 SASEGT, per germline. V was clipped by 6 bases and J by 6 bases, with 12 bases between them. CDR3 protein: CASRDTGSEQYF. The CDR3 DNA sequence: TGTGCCAGCAGGGATACAGGGTCCGAGCAGTACTTC.

This clonotype was counted a few times. With a much larger clone just one base away, this may be a read error. The rearrangement links TRBV5-1 to TRBJ2-5, with D perhaps TRBD2 (5 bases). Per the germline V gene, CDR1 is SGHRS and CDR2 is YFSETQ. CDR3 length: 14 residues. The CDR3 region is CASSYRSGAETRYF. The CDR3 DNA is TGCGCCAGCAGCTACCGAAGCGGTGCCGAGACCCGGTACTTC. The full variable domain, completed using reference TRBV5-1 and TRBJ2-5, is KAGVTQTPRYLIKTRGQQVTLSCSPISGHRSVSWYQQTPGQGLQFLFEYFSETQRNKGNFPGRFSGRQFSNSRSEMNVSTLELGDSALYLCASSYRSGAETRYFGPGTRLLVL.